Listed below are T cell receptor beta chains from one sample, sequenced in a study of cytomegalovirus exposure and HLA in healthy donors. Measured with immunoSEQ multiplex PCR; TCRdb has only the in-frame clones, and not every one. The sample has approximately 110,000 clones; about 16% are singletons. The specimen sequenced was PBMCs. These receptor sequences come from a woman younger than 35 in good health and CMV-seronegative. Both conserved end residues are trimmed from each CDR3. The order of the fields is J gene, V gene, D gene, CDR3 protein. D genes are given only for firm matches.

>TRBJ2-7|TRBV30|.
AWRSAYEQY
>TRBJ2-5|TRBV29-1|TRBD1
SVRTGGGLGQETQY
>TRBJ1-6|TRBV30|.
AWSDTNNSPLH
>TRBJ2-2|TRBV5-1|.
ASSFSPAASGSGELF
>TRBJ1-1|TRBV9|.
ASSPRNGLVYTEAF
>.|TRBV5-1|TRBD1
ASRGARGSYEQY
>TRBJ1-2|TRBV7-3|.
ASSGEIGLYGYT
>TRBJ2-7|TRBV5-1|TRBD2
ASSLDGTNKGQY
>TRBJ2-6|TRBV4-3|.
ASSQDPVSGANVLT
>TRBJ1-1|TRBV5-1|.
ASSLEAGGSTEAF
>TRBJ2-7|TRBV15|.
ATSREGREQLN
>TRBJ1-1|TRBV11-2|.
ASSLKVGGNTEAF
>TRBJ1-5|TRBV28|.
ASREGPSNQPQH
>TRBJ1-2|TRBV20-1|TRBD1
SALGTAKNT
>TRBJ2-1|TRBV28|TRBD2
ASRLAGGPYEQF
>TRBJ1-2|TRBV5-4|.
ASSLLSGEKGYT
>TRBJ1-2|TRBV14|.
ASSQDRQSSHGYT
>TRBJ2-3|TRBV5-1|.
ASSSYSRGSADTQY
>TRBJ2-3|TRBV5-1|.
ASSLILNTDTQY
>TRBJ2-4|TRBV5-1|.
ASSTAGTWDIQY
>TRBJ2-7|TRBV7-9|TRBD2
ASSLDPSGYEQY
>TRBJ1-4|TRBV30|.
AWSVRGGRNEKLF
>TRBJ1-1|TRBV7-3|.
ASSSSGVTEAF
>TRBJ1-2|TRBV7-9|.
ASSLQGTPHGYT
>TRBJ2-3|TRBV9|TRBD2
ASSVGGRVYDTQY
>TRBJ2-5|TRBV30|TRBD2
AWATGGWAGEEETQY
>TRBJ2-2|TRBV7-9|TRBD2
ASSLALGLAEKNTGELF
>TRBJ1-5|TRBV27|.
ASSLTSDRRQH
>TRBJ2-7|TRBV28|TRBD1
ASSFAGTGSYEQY
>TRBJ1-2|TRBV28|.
ASSWNRSGGYT
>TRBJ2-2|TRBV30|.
AWLGAITGELF
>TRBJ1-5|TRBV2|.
ASSRDNQPQH
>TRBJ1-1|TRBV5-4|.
ASSLEQNTEAF
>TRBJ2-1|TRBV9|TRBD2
ASSVEGLRYNEQF
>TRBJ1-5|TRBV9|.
ASSVARENQPQH
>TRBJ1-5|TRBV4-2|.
ASSQAAGEYQPQH
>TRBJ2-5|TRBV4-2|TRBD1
ASSQPTGAEETQY
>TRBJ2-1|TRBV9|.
ASSVDPGGGIEQF
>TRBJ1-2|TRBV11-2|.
ASSSPAGYGYT
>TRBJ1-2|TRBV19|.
AREFNPVWYGYT
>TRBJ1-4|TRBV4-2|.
ASSQDFGGGEKLF
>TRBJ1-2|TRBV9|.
ASSVDGNYGYT
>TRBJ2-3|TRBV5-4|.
ASSSRRDGDTQY
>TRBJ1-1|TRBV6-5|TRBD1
ASSRLQGAGTEAF
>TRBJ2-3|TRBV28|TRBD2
ASIPGLAGGTDTQY